The present T cell receptor beta chain was sequenced within a study of type 1 regulatory T cells. TCRdb recomputed calls from the reads with MiXCR, one row per CDR3 protein. Of over 90,000 distinct CDR3 sequences listed, roughly 31% are singletons. This clonotype appeared a few times. There are 12 residues in the CDR3. The germline CDR1 and CDR2 sequences are DFQATT and SNEGSKA (reference sequence). V trimming: 6 bases; J trimming: 7 bases; junction bases outside the gene matches: 8. The sample was CD4+ T cells, either the whole sample or a sorted fraction (not recorded which). The chain recombines TRBV20-1 with TRBJ2-7; the match to TRBD1 covers 8 bases. This sequence originates from a human donor in good health. CDR3 amino acids: CSAEDRGWEQYF. CDR3 nucleotides: TGCAGTGCAGAAGACAGGGGTTGGGAGCAGTACTTC.